This T cell receptor (beta chain) was captured in a study of CD8+CD57+ T cells in acquired aplastic anemia (dated by TCRdb to 2017 to 2018). In terms of the full investigation: A mean of about 3.2 ug of DNA, ranging from roughly 0.19 to 27.4 ug, was extracted from sorted CD4+ and CD8+ cells. Healthy donor samples averaged approximately 10 million reads for CD4+ and fewer than 12 million for CD8+ cells. The study at large found these results: Between patients and healthy controls, no significant difference in CD8+ Simpson's diversity was found (P=0.060). Although 25 to 30 CD8+ CDR3 sequences were shared by patients and controls, these sequences appeared highly expressed in patients and within the immunodominant clones of patients.

The study deep-sequenced TCR repertoires of sorted CD4+ and CD8+ blood T cells from severe aplastic anemia patients and healthy subjects. Ficoll-Paque density gradient centrifugation was used to isolate peripheral blood mononuclear cells. Before DNA extraction, CD4+ and CD8+ T cells were sorted by FACS or by magnetic beads. Profiling of TCR beta VDJ combinations and CDR3 sequences used genomic DNA as the template. An Illumina HiSeq 2000 was used for TCR repertoire sequencing. The study's processing was this. Repertoire assessment relied on Simpson's diversity index, CDR3 size and DJ length profiles, and TRBV/TRBJ rearrangement plots. The most abundant DNA sequence in the deep sequencing data was taken as the immunodominant clone. CDR3 amino acid sequences were checked for sharing across subjects and were also compared against the VDJdb database and published repertoires. TCRdb redid the processing of the public reads, applying fastp at Q25 and MiXCR, and retained in-frame beta chains. Identical CDR3 proteins give one entry, which carries the most common genes and DNA. The V and J calls here are based on TCRdb, not the publication. Within this sample are about 220,000 distinct CDR3 sequences, with approximately 35% of them counted one time only. 1.1% of the sample belongs to the ten largest clones.

With respect to this clonotype: No cognate antigen has been identified for it. The CDR3 does not close with the conserved phenylalanine or tryptophan, likely indicating a read error.

Sequences MNHNS (CDR1) and SASEGT (CDR2) are obtained from the germline V gene. The CDR3 length is 16 residues, termini included. Only the CDR3 portion is preserved as DNA: 48 bases, with reading frame beginning at the first base. Germline trimming: 3 bases from V, 4 bases from J; junction bases outside gene matches: 11. The TCR was taken from a human donor in good health, serving as a control. The sequence links TRBV6-1 to TRBJ1-2, with TRBD1 matching 7 junction bases. The sequencing input was sorted CD4+, CD8+, or CD8+CD57+ T cells (not recorded which) from PBMCs. The nucleotide sequence reads as follows: TGTGCCAGCAGTGAGGGACAGATTCGACAAACCTATGGCTACACCTTA. It specifies CASSEGQIRQTYGYTL.